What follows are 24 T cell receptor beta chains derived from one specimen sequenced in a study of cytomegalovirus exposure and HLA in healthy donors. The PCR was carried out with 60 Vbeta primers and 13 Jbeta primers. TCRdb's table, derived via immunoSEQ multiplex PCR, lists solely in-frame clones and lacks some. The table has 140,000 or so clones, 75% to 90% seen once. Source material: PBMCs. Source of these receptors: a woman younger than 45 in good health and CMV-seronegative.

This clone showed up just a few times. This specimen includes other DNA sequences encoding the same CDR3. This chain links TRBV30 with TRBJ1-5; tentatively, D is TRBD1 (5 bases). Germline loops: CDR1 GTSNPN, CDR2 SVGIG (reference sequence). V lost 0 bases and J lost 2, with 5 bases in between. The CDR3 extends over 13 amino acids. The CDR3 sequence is CAWSVQGNQPQHF. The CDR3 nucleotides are TGTGCCTGGAGTGTACAGGGCAATCAGCCCCAGCATTTT.

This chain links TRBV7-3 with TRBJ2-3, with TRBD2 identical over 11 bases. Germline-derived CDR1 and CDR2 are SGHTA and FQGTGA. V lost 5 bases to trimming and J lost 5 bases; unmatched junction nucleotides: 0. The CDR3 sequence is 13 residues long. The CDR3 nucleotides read TGTGCCAGCAGCCTAGCGGGGGGAGATACGCAGTATTTT. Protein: CASSLAGGDTQYF.

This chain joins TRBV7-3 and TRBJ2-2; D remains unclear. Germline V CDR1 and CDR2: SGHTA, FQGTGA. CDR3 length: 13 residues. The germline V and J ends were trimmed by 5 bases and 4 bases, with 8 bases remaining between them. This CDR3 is CASSLHSTGELFF. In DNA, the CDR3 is TGTGCCAGCAGCCTCCACAGCACCGGGGAGCTGTTTTTT.

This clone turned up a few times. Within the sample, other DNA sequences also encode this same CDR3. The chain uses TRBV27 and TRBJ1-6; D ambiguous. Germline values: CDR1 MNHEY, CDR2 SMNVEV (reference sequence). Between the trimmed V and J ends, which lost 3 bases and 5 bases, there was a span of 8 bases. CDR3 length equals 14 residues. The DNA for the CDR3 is TGTGCCAGCAGTTTGGGCCAGAATAATTCACCCCTCCACTTT. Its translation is CASSLGQNNSPLHF.

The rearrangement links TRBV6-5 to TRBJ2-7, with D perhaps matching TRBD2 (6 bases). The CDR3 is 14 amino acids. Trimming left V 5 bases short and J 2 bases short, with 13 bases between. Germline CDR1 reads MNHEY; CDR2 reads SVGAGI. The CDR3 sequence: CASSLGGSPYEQYF. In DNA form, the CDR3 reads TGTGCCAGCAGTCTGGGAGGCAGTCCCTACGAGCAGTACTTC.

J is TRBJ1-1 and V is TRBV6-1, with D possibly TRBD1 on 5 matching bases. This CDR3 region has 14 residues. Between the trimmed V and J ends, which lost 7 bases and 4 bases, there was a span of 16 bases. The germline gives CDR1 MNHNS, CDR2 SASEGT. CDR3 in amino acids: CASTGSGGGTEAFF. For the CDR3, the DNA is TGTGCCAGCACCGGATCGGGGGGTGGCACTGAAGCTTTCTTT.

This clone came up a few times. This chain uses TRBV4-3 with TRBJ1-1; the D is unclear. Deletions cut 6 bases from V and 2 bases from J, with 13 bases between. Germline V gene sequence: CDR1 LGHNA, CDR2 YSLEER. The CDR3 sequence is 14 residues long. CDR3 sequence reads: CASSHDNLNTEAFF. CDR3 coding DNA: TGCGCCAGCAGTCACGACAACCTTAACACTGAAGCTTTCTTT.

The CDR3 here is CASSDNAETDTQYF. The CDR3 bases are TGTGCCAGCAGCGATAACGCAGAAACAGATACGCAGTATTTT. The chain employs TRBV6-1 and TRBJ2-3, with unresolved D. V was trimmed by 6 bases and J by 3 bases, leaving 13 bases between them. Germline V gene lookup returns CDR1 MNHNS and CDR2 SASEGT. This CDR3 spans 14 amino acids.

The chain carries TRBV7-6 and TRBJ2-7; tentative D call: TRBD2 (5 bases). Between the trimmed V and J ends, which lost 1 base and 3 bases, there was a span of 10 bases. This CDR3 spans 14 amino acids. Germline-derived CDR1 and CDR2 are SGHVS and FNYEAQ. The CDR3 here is CASSLGTGIYEQYF. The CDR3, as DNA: TGTGCCAGCAGCTTAGGTACGGGGATCTACGAGCAGTACTTC.

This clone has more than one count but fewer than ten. In DNA form, the CDR3 reads TGCGCCAGCAGCTTTGACAGGGGTCGCGAGCAGTACTTC. Amino acid sequence: CASSFDRGREQYF. The V and J genes are TRBV5-1 and TRBJ2-7; 8 bases line up with TRBD1. The CDR3 runs to 13 residues. The germline CDR1 and CDR2 sequences are SGHRS and YFSETQ. The V gene end was trimmed by 2 bases and the J gene end by 6 bases; junction bases not matched to a gene: 4.

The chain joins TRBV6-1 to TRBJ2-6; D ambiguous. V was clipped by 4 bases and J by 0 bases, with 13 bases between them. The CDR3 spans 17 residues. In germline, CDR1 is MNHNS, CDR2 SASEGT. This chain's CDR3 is CASSGAGARSGANVLTF. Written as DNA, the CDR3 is TGTGCCAGCAGTGGGGCTGGCGCTCGCTCTGGGGCCAACGTCCTGACTTTC.

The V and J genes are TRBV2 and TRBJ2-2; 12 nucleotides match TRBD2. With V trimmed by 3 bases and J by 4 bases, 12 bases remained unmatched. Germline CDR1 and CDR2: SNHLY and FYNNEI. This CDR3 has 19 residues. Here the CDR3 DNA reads TGTGCCAGCAGTGATGCGCGCGCTAGCGGGAGGGATTTCACCGGGGAGCTGTTTTTT. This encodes CASSDARASGRDFTGELFF. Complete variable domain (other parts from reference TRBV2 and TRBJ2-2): EPEVTQTPSHQVTQMGQEVILRCVPISNHLYFYWYRQILGQKVEFLVSFYNNEISEKSEIFDDQFSVERPDGSNFTLKIRSTKLEDSAMYFCASSDARASGRDFTGELFFGEGSRLTVL.

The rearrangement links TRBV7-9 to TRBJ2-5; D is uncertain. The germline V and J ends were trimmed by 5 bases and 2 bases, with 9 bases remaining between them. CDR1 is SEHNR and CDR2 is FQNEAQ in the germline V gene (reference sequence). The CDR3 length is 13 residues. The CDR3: CASSTTLQETQYF. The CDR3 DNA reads TGTGCCAGCAGCACGACATTGCAAGAGACCCAGTACTTC.

The CDR3 DNA follows: TGTGCCAGCAGTTCCCGAAGGAGTTCTCAAGAGACCCAGTACTTC. This codes for CASSSRRSSQETQYF. The rearrangement links TRBV6-6 to TRBJ2-5, with unresolved D. V was cut by 4 bases and J by 2 bases, with 14 bases left in between. The length of the CDR3 is 15 residues. Germline CDR1 MNHNY, CDR2 SVGAGI (reference sequence).

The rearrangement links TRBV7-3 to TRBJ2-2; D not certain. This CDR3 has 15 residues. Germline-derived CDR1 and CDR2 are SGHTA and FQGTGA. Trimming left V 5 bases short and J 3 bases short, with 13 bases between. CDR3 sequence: CASSQSPSHTGELFF. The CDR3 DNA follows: TGTGCCAGCAGCCAAAGCCCGAGCCACACCGGGGAGCTGTTTTTT.

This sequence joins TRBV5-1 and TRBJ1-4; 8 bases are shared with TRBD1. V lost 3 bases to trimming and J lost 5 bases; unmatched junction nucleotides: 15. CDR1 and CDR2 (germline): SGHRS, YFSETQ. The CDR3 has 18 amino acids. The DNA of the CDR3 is TGCGCCAGCAGCTCGGACCTGACAGGGGCCACACCAAATGAAAAACTGTTTTTT. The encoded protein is CASSSDLTGATPNEKLFF. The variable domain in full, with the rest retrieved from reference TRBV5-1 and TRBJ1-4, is KAGVTQTPRYLIKTRGQQVTLSCSPISGHRSVSWYQQTPGQGLQFLFEYFSETQRNKGNFPGRFSGRQFSNSRSEMNVSTLELGDSALYLCASSSDLTGATPNEKLFFGSGTQLSVL.

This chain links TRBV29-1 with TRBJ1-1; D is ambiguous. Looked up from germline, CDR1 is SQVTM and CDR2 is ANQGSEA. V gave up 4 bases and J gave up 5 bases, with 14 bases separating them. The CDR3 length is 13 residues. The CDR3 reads CSVGWTEGTEAFF. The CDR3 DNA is TGCAGCGTTGGATGGACTGAGGGTACTGAAGCTTTCTTT.

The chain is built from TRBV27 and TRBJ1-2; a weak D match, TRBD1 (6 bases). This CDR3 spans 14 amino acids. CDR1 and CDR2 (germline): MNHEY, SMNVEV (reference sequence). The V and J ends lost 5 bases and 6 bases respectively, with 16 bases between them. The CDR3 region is CASSASGQGDGYTF. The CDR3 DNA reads TGTGCCAGCAGTGCGTCGGGACAAGGGGATGGCTACACCTTC.

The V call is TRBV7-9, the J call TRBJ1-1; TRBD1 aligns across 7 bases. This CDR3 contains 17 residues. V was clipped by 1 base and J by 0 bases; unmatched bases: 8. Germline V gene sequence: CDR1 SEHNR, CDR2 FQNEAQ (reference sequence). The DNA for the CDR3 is TGTGCCAGCAGCTTAGTTGGCCAGGGGGGCATGAACACTGAAGCTTTCTTT. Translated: CASSLVGQGGMNTEAFF.

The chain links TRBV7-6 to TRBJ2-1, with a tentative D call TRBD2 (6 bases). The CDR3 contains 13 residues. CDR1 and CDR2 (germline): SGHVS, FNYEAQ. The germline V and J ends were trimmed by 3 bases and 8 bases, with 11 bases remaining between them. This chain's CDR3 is CASSFRGGDEQFF. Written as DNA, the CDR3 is TGTGCCAGCAGCTTTCGGGGAGGCGATGAGCAGTTCTTC.

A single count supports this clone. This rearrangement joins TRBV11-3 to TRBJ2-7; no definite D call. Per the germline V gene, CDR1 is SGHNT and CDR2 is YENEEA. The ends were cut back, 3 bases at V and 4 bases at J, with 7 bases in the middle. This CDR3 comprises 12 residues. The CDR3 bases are TGTGCCAGCAGCTTTGACGGGTACGAGCAGTACTTC. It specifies CASSFDGYEQYF.

The CDR3 sequence is CASSFVTGLSSGANVLTF. DNA of the CDR3: TGTGCCAGCAGTTTCGTGACAGGGCTTAGCTCTGGGGCCAACGTCCTGACTTTC. V usage is TRBV27 and J usage is TRBJ2-6, with 7 bases aligning to TRBD1. Germline loops: CDR1 MNHEY, CDR2 SMNVEV (reference sequence). Unmatched junction bases numbered 8, after V lost 3 bases and J lost 0 bases. This CDR3 contains 18 residues.

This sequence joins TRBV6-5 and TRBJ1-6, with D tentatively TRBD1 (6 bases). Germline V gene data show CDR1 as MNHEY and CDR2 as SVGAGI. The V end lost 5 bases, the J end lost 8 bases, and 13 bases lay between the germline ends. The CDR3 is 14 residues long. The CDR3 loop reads CASSEPGADSPLHF. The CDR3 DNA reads TGTGCCAGCAGTGAACCAGGGGCTGATTCACCCCTCCACTTT.

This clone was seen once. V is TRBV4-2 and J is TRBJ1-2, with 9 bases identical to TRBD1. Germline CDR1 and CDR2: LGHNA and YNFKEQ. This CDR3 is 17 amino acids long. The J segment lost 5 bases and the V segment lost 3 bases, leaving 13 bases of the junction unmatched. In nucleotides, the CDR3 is TGTGCCAGCAGCCAGGGGCCAGGACAGGGGCATCGGTATGGCTACACCTTC. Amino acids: CASSQGPGQGHRYGYTF.